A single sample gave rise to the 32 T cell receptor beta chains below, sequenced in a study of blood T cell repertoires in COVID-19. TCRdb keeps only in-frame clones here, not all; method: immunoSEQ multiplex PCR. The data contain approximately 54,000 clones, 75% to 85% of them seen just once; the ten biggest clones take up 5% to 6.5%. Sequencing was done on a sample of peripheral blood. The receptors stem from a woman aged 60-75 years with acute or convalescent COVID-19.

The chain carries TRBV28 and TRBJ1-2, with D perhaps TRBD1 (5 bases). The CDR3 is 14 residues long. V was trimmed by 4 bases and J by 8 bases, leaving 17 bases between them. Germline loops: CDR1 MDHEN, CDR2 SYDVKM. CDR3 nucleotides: TGTGCCAGCAGTTCGCCGTCGAGGCGGGGCGGCTACACCTTC. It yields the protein CASSSPSRRGGYTF.

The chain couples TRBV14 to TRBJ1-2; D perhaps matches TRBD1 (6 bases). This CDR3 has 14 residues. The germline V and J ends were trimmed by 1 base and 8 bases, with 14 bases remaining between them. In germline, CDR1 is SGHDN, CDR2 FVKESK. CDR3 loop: CASSQARQVTGYTF. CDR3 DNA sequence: TGTGCCAGCAGCCAAGCGAGACAGGTCACCGGCTACACCTTC.

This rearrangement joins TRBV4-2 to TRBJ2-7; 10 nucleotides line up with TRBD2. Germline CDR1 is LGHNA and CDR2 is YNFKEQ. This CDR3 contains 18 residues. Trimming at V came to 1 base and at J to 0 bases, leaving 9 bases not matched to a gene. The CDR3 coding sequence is TGTGCCAGCAGCCAAGGTAGGGGAGCTAGCGGGGGCTCCTACGAGCAGTACTTC. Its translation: CASSQGRGASGGSYEQYF.

Here the CDR3 DNA reads TGTGCCACCAGTGAACCAGCGGGATCCCAAGAGACCCAGTACTTC. It encodes CATSEPAGSQETQYF. The rearrangement links TRBV24-1 to TRBJ2-5; 7 nucleotides line up with TRBD2. V was clipped by 4 bases and J by 1 base; unmatched bases: 5. The CDR3 runs to 15 residues. The germline V gene has CDR1 KGHDR and CDR2 SFDVKD.

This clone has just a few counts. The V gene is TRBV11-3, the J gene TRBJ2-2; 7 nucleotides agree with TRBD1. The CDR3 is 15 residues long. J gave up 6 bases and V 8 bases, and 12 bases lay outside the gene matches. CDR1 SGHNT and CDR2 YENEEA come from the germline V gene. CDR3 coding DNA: TGTGCCAGCGGGTCCACAAGGGGGCGAGCCGGGGAGCTGTTTTTT. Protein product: CASGSTRGRAGELFF.

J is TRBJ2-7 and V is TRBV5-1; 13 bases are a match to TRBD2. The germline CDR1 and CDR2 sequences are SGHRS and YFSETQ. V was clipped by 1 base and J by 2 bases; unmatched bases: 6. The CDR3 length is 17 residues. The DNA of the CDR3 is TGCGCCAGCAGCTTGACCTCTGGGACTAGCGGGACCTACGAGCAGTACTTC. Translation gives CASSLTSGTSGTYEQYF.

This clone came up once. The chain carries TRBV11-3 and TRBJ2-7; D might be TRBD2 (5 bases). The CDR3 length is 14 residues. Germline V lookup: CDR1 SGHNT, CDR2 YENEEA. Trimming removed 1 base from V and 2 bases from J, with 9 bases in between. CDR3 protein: CASSLGGNTYEQYF. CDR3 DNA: TGTGCCAGCAGCTTAGGAGGGAATACCTACGAGCAGTACTTC.

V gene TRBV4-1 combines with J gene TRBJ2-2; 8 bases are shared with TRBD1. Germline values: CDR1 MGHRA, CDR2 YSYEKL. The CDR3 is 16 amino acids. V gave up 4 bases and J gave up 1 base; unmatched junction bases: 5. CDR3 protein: CASSPSGTGNTGELFF. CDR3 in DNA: TGCGCCAGCAGCCCCTCCGGGACAGGGAACACCGGGGAGCTGTTTTTT.

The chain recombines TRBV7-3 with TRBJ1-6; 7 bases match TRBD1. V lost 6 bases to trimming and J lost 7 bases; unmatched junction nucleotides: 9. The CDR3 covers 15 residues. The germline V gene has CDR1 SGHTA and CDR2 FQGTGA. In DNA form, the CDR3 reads TGTGCCAGCAGGTTGACCGGGACAGAAAATTCACCCCTCCACTTT. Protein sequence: CASRLTGTENSPLHF.

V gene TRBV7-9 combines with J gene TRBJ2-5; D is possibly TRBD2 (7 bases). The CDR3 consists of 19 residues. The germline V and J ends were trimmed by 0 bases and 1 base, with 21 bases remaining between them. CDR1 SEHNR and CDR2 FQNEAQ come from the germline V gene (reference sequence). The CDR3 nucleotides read TGTGCCAGCAGCTTAGCTCTCGTCGCGGCGGGGGCCCCCCAAGAGACCCAGTACTTC. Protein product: CASSLALVAAGAPQETQYF.

CDR3 sequence: CASSPQLGPNYGYTF. Written as DNA, the CDR3 is TGTGCCAGCAGCCCTCAACTGGGGCCCAACTATGGCTACACCTTC. The chain uses TRBV5-4 and TRBJ1-2; the D gene is possibly TRBD1 (5 bases). CDR1 and CDR2 from the germline V gene are SGHNT and YYREEE (reference sequence). This CDR3 is 15 amino acids long. V lost 4 bases and J lost 2, with 15 bases in between.

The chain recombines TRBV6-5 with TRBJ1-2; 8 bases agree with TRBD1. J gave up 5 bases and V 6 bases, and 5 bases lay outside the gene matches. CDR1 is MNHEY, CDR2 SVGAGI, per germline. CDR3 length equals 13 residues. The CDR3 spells CASSPGGAYGYTF. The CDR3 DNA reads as TGTGCCAGCAGCCCAGGGGGCGCTTATGGCTACACCTTC.

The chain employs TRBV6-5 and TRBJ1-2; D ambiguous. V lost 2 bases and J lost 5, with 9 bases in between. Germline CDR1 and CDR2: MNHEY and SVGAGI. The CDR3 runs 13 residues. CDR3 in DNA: TGTGCCAGCAGTTACAACGGTGAATATGGCTACACCTTC. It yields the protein CASSYNGEYGYTF.

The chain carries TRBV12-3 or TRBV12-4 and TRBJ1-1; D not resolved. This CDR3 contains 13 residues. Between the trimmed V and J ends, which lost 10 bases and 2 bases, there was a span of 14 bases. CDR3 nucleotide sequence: TGTGCCAACGGTAACGGGAAAAACACTGAAGCTTTCTTT. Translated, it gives CANGNGKNTEAFF.

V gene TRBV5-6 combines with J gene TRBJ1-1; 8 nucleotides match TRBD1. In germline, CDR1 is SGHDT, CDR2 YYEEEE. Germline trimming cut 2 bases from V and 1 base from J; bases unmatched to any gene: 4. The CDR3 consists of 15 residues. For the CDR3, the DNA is TGTGCCAGCAGCTTCGGACAGGGAACGAACACTGAAGCTTTCTTT. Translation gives CASSFGQGTNTEAFF.

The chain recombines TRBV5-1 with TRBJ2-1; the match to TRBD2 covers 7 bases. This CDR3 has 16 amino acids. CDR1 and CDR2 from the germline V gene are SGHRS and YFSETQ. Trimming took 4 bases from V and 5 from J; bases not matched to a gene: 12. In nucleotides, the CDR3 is TGCGCCAGCAGCCTTTCTTTTAGCGGGCCTAACAATGAGCAGTTCTTC. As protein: CASSLSFSGPNNEQFF.

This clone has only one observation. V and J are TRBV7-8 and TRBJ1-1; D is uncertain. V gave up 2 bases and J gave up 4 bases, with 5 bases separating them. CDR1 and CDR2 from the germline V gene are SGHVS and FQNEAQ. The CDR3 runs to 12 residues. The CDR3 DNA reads TGTGCCAGCAGCTTATCCGGCACTGAAGCTTTCTTT. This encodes CASSLSGTEAFF.

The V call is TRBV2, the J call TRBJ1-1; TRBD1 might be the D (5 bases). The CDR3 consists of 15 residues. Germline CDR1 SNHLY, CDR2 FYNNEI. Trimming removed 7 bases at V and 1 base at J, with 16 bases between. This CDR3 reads CASMGLGGGNTEAFF. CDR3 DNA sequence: TGTGCCAGCATGGGCCTGGGGGGTGGGAACACTGAAGCTTTCTTT.

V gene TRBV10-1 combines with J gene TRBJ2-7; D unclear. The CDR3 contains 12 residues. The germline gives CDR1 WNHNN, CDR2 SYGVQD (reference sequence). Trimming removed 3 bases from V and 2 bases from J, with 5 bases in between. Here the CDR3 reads CASSDTTYEQYF. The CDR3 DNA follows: TGCGCCAGCAGTGACACTACCTACGAGCAGTACTTC.

In DNA, the CDR3 is TGTGCCAGCTCACAGGGGTATGGAAACACCATATATTTT. Residues: CASSQGYGNTIYF. This chain uses TRBV18 with TRBJ1-3; D possibly corresponds to TRBD1 (5 bases). The V gene lost 4 bases and the J gene lost 3 bases, with 7 bases spanning the gap. This CDR3 has 13 residues. The germline CDR1 and CDR2 sequences are KGHSH and LQKENI.

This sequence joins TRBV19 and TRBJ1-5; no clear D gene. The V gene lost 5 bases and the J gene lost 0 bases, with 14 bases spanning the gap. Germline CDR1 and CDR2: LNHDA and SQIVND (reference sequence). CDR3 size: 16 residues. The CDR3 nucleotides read TGTGCCAGTAGTTCTTGGACTGTGGTTAGCAATCAGCCCCAGCATTTT. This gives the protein CASSSWTVVSNQPQHF.

Written as DNA, the CDR3 is TGTGCCAGCAGCCAAGATCTAGCGGGGGGGCTGTACGAGCAGTACTTC. Encoded protein: CASSQDLAGGLYEQYF. The chain joins TRBV4-2 to TRBJ2-7; 12 nucleotides align to TRBD2. Looked up from germline, CDR1 is LGHNA and CDR2 is YNFKEQ. The length of the CDR3 is 16 residues. The V gene end was trimmed by 0 bases and the J gene end by 4 bases; junction bases not matched to a gene: 4.

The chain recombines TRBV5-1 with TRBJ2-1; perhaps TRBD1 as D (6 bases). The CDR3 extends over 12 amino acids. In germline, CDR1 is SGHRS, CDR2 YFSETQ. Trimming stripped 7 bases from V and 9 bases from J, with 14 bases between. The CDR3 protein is CASRRTGTEQFF. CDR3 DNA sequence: TGCGCCAGCCGCCGAACAGGGACTGAGCAGTTCTTC.

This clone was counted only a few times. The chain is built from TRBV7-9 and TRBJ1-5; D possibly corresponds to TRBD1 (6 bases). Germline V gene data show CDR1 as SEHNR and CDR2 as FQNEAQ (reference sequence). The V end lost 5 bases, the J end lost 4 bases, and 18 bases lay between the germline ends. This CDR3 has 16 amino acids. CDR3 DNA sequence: TGTGCCAGCAGCGATACTAGCGGACAGATTAATCAGCCCCAGCATTTT. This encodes CASSDTSGQINQPQHF.

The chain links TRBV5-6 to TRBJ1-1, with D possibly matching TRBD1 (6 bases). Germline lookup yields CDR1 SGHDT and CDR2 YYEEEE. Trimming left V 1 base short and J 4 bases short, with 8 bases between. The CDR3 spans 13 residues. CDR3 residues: CASSLNRATEAFF. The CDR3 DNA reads TGTGCCAGCAGCTTGAACAGGGCCACTGAAGCTTTCTTT. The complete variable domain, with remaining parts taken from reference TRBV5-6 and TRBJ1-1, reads DAGVTQSPTHLIKTRGQQVTLRCSPKSGHDTVSWYQQALGQGPQFIFQYYEEEERQRGNFPDRFSGHQFPNYSSELNVNALLLGDSALYLCASSLNRATEAFFGQGTRLTVV.

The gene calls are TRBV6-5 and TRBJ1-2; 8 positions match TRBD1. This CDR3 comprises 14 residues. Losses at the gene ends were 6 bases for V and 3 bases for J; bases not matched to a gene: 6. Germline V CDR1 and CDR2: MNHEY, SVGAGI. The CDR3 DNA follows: TGTGCCAGCAGCAAGGACAGGGAAGACTATGGCTACACCTTC. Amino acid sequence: CASSKDREDYGYTF.

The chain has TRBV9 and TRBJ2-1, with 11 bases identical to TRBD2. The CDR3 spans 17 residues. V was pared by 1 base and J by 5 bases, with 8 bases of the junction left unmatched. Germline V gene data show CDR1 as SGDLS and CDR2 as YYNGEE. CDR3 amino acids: CASSVTPSSGGNNEQFF. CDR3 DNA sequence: TGTGCCAGCAGCGTAACACCCTCTAGCGGGGGGAACAATGAGCAGTTCTTC.

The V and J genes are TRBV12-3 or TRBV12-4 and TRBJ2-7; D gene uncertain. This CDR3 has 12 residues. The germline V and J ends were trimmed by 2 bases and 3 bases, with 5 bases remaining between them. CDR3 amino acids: CASSLLGYEQYF. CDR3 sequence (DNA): TGTGCCAGCAGTTTACTCGGCTACGAGCAGTACTTC.

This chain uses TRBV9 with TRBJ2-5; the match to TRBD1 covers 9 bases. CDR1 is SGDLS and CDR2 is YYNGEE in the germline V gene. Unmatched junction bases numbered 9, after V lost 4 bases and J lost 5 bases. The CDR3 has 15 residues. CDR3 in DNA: TGTGCCAGCAGCCCCGGACAGGGGAGGGGGGAGACCCAGTACTTC. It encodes CASSPGQGRGETQYF.

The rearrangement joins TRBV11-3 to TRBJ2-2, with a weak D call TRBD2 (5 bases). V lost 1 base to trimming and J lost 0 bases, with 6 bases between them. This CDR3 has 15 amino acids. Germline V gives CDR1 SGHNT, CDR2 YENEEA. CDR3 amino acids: CASSLAGANTGELFF. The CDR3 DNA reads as TGTGCCAGCAGCTTAGCCGGGGCGAACACCGGGGAGCTGTTTTTT. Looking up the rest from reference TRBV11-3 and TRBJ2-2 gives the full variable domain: EAGVVQSPRYKIIEKKQPVAFWCNPISGHNTLYWYLQNLGQGPELLIRYENEEAVDDSQLPKDRFSAERLKGVDSTLKIQPAELGDSAVYLCASSLAGANTGELFFGEGSRLTVL.

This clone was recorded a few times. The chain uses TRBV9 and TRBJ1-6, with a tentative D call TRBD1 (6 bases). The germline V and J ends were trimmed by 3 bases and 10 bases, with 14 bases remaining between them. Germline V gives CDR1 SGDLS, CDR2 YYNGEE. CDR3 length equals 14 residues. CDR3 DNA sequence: TGTGCCAGCAGCGCCCGACAGGTTGAATCACCCCTCCACTTT. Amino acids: CASSARQVESPLHF.

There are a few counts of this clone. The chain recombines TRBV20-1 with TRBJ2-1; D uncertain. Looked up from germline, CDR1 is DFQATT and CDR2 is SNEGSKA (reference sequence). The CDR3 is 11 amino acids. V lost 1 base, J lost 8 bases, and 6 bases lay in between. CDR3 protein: CSARGHDEQFF. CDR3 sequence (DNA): TGCAGTGCTAGAGGACACGATGAGCAGTTCTTC.